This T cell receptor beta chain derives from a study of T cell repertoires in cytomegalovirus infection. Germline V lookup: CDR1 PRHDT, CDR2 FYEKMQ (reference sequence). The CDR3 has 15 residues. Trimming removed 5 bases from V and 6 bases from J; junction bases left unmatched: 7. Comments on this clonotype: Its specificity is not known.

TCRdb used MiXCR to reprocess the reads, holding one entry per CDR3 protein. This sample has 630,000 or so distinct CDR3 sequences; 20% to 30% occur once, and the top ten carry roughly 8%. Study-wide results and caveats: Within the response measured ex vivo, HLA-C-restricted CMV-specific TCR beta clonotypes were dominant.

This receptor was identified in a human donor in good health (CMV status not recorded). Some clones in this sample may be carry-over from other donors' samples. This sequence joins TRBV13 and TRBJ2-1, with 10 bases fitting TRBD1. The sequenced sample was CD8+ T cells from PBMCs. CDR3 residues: CASSNRQGAVNEQFF. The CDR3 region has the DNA TGTGCCAGCAGCAACAGACAGGGGGCTGTCAATGAGCAGTTCTTC.